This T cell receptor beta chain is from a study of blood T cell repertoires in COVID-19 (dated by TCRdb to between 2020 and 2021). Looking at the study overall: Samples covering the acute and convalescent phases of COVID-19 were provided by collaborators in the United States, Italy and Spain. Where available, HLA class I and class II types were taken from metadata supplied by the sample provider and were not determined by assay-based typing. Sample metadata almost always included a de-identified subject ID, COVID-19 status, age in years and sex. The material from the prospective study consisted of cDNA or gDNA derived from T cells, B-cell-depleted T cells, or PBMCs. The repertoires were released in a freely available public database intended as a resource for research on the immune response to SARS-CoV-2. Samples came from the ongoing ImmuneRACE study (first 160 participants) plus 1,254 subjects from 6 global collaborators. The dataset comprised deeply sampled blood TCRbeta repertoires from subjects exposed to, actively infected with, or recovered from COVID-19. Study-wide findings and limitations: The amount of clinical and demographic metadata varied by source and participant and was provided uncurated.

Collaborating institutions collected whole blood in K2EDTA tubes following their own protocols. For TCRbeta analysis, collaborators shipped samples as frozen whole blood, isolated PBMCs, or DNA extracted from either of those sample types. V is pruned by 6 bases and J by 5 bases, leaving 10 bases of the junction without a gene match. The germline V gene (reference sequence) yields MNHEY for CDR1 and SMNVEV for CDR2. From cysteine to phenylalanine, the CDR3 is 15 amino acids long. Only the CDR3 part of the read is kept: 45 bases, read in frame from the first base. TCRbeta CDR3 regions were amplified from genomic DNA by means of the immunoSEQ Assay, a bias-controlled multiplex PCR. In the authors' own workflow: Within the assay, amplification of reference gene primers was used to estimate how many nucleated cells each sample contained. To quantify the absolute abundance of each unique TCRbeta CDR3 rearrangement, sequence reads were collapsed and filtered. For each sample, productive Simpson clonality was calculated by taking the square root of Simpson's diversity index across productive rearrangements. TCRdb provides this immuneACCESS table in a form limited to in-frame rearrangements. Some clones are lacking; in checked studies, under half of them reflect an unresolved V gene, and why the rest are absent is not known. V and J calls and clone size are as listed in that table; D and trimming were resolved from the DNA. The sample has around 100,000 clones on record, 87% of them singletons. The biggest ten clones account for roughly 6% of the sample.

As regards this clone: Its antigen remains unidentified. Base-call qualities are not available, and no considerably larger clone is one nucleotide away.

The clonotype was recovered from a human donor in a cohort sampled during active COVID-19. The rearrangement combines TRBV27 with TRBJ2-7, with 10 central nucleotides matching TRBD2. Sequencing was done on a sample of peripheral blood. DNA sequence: TGTGCCAGCAGACCCTACTTACTAGCGGGGAACGAGCAGTACTTC. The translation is CASRPYLLAGNEQYF.